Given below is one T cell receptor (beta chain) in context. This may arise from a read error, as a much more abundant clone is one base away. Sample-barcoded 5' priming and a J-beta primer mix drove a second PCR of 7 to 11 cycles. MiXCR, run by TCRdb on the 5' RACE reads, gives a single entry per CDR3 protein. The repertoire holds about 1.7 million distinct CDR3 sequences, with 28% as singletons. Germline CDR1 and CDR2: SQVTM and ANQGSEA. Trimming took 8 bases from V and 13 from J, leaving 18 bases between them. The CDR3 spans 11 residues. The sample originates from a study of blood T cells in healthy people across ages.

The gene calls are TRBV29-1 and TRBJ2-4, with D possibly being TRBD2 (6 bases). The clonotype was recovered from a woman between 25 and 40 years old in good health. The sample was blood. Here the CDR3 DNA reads TGCAGCATTGCTGTCGCCCGGGAGCAGTACTTC. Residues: CSIAVAREQYF.